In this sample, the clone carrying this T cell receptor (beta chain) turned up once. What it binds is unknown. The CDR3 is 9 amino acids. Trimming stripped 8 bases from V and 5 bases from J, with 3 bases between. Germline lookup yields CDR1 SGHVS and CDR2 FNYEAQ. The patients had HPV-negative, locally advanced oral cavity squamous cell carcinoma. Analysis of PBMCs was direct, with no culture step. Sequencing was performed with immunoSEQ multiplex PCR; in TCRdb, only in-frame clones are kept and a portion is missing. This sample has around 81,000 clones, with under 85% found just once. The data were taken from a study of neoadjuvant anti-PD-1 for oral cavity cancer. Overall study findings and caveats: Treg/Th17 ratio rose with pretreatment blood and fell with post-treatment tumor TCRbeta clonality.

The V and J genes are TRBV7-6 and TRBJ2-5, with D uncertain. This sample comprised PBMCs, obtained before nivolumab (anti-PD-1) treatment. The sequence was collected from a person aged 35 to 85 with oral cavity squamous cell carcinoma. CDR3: CASGETQYF. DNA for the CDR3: TGTGCCAGCGGGGAGACCCAGTACTTC. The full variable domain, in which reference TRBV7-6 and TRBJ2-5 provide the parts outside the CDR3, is GAGVSQSPRYKVTKRGQDVALRCDPISGHVSLYWYRQALGQGPEFLTYFNYEAQQDKSGLPNDRFSAERPEGSISTLTIQRTEQRDSAMYRCASGETQYFGPGTRLLVL.